The 27 T cell receptor beta chains reported below all come from one sample, sequenced in a study of T-cell reconstitution after alpha-beta-depleted transplantation in children (dated by TCRdb to the mid-2010s). The intended sense of this specimen's treatment or condition label: allogeneic hematopoietic cell transplantation with graft depleted of TCRalphabeta T cells and CD19 B cells. The library was generated by PCR. The sequencer was an Illumina HiSeq 2500. To normalize quantification of the TCRbeta repertoire, the TCR libraries were built with molecular barcoding that relied on unique molecular identifiers. Clones were called with MiXCR by TCRdb after fastp trimmed the public reads at Q25, and only in-frame beta chains were retained. Rows are combined by CDR3 protein, so each entry shows the most common genes and DNA. This sample lists fewer than 250,000 distinct CDR3 sequences; roughly 15% were detected once. About 41% of the sample is taken by the ten largest.

The sample in question was PBMCs, mostly from graft donor cells, obtained 360 days after TCRalphabeta/CD19-depleted stem cell transplant. The receptors were gathered from a male patient aged 2 to 9 who had a stem cell transplant for acute lymphoblastic leukemia, so the T cells may come from the graft donor.

The rearrangement joins TRBV7-2 to TRBJ2-2; D unresolved. CDR1 is SGHTA, CDR2 FQGNSA, per germline. This CDR3 is built from 15 residues. With 3 bases removed from V and 0 bases from J, the gap between germline ends came to 8 bases. The CDR3 sequence is CASSFLRPNTGELFF. The CDR3 DNA follows: TGTGCCAGCAGCTTCTTACGGCCGAACACCGGGGAGCTGTTTTTT.

The V gene is TRBV12-3 or TRBV12-4, the J gene TRBJ2-3; 11 bases match TRBD2. J lost 0 bases, V lost 5 bases, and 7 bases had no gene match. The CDR3 contains 17 residues. CDR3 in amino acids: CASSPGTSGSSTDTQYF. The CDR3 DNA reads as TGTGCCAGCAGTCCAGGGACTAGCGGTTCTAGCACAGATACGCAGTATTTT.

The gene calls are TRBV7-2 and TRBJ2-7, with D tentatively TRBD2 (6 bases). Looked up from germline, CDR1 is SGHTA and CDR2 is FQGNSA. V shed 4 bases and J shed 5 bases, with 18 bases lying between them. The CDR3 totals 15 residues. The CDR3 protein is CASSWDSEGGNEQYF. CDR3 coding DNA: TGTGCCAGCAGCTGGGACTCGGAGGGTGGCAACGAGCAGTACTTC.

The chain joins TRBV7-9 to TRBJ2-1; a weak D match, TRBD1 (5 bases). The germline V gene encodes CDR1 SEHNR and CDR2 FQNEAQ (reference sequence). Trimming took 6 bases from V and 3 from J, leaving 18 bases between them. The CDR3 sequence is 16 residues long. The chain's CDR3 is CASRLPSERGYNEQFF. As DNA, the CDR3 is TGTGCCAGCAGATTACCCTCGGAAAGGGGCTACAATGAGCAGTTCTTC. Supplemented by reference TRBV7-9 and TRBJ2-1, the full variable domain reads DTGVSQNPRHKITKRGQNVTFRCDPISEHNRLYWYRQTLGQGPEFLTYFQNEAQLEKSRLLSDRFSAERPKGSFSTLEIQRTEQGDSAMYLCASRLPSERGYNEQFFGPGTRLTVL.

This clonotype showed up just a few times. The CDR3 is CASSLSTGDQPQHF. The DNA for the CDR3 is TGTGCCAGCAGTTTATCGACAGGGGATCAGCCCCAGCATTTT. The V gene is TRBV27, the J gene TRBJ1-5; TRBD1 matches 8 bases. CDR3 length equals 14 residues. Germline assignment: CDR1 MNHEY and CDR2 SMNVEV (reference sequence). V dropped 0 bases and J dropped 5; count of bases not matched to a gene: 0.

The chain links TRBV18 to TRBJ1-4; weak D call: TRBD1 (5 bases). CDR1 and CDR2 from the germline V gene are KGHSH and LQKENI. V lost 3 bases to trimming and J lost 8 bases, with 16 bases between them. The CDR3 has 15 amino acids. The CDR3 loop is CASSPFRDGGEKLFF. The CDR3 region has the DNA TGTGCCAGCTCACCCTTCCGGGACGGAGGGGAAAAACTGTTTTTT.

The rearrangement joins TRBV6-2 or TRBV6-3 to TRBJ2-3; TRBD2 might be the D (6 bases). Germline V gene sequence: CDR1 MNHEY, CDR2 SVGEGT. The CDR3 spans 13 residues. Trimming cost V 6 bases and J 4 bases, with 11 bases left between them. This CDR3 is CASSLAGSDTQYF. The CDR3 nucleotides are TGTGCCAGCAGCCTGGCGGGGTCAGATACGCAGTATTTT.

The genes are TRBV3-1 and TRBJ2-5; D unclear. Germline-derived CDR1 and CDR2 are LGHDT and YNNKEL (reference sequence). CDR3 length: 14 amino acids. Trimming pared 1 base from V and 4 bases from J, leaving 10 bases between. In DNA form, the CDR3 reads TGTGCCAGCAGCCAAGTTGGCAGTGGAGAGACCCAGTACTTC. It yields the protein CASSQVGSGETQYF.

This clonotype was seen repeatedly, ten times or more. The J gene is TRBJ2-3, the V gene TRBV10-3; D unclear. V was shortened by 1 base and J by 2 bases, with 1 base between the two germline ends. There are 12 residues in the CDR3. CDR1 and CDR2 (germline): ENHRY, SYGVKD. For the CDR3, the DNA is TGTGCCATCAGTGAGTTCACAGATACGCAGTATTTT. Amino acid sequence: CAISEFTDTQYF.

This clonotype was counted at least ten times. The chain recombines TRBV4-3 with TRBJ2-1, with D possibly TRBD1 on 6 matching bases. V gave up 0 bases and J gave up 9 bases, with 12 bases separating them. This CDR3 contains 14 residues. Germline lookup yields CDR1 LGHNA and CDR2 YSLEER. This CDR3 reads CASSQETRGGEQFF. In DNA, the CDR3 is TGCGCCAGCAGCCAAGAAACCAGGGGCGGTGAGCAGTTCTTC.

The V and J genes are TRBV4-3 and TRBJ2-7, with no clear D. Looked up from germline, CDR1 is LGHNA and CDR2 is YSLEER. This CDR3 comprises 14 residues. Deletions cut 0 bases from V and 4 bases from J, with 10 bases between. The CDR3 region has the DNA TGCGCCAGCAGCCAAGATCAAGGCTTTTACGAGCAGTACTTC. The encoded protein is CASSQDQGFYEQYF.

In this sample, this clonotype turned up a few times. The rearrangement joins TRBV12-3 or TRBV12-4 to TRBJ2-5; D call uncertain. Deletions cut 5 bases from V and 1 base from J, with 14 bases between. This CDR3 has 15 amino acids. CDR3 amino acids: CASSLAQPPQETQYF. CDR3 bases: TGTGCCAGCAGTCTCGCACAGCCTCCCCAAGAGACCCAGTACTTC.

V and J are TRBV27 and TRBJ1-2; TRBD1 aligns across 8 bases. This CDR3 contains 13 residues. Unmatched junction bases numbered 2, after V lost 5 bases and J lost 3 bases. Per the germline V gene, CDR1 is MNHEY and CDR2 is SMNVEV (reference sequence). The CDR3 nucleotides read TGTGCCAGCAGTCAGGGGGCAGACTATGGCTACACCTTC. This translates into CASSQGADYGYTF.

This clonotype was seen more than once but under ten times. This rearrangement joins TRBV14 to TRBJ1-3, with D possibly matching TRBD1 (5 bases). This CDR3 has 14 amino acids. The V gene's germline CDR1 is SGHDN and CDR2 FVKESK. V dropped 4 bases and J dropped 4 bases, with 11 bases sitting between them. CDR3 sequence reads: CASSPTDKGNTIYF. The CDR3 region has the DNA TGTGCCAGCAGCCCTACGGACAAGGGAAACACCATATATTTT.

As to this clonotype: A much bigger clone sits one base away, suggesting this may be a read error. The CDR3 spells CASSTGQDSEQFF. The CDR3, as DNA: TGTGCCAGCAGCACCGGACAAGATAGTGAGCAGTTCTTC. The chain couples TRBV7-2 to TRBJ2-1, with a weak D call TRBD1 (5 bases). CDR1 is SGHTA and CDR2 is FQGNSA in the germline V gene. The CDR3 is made up of 13 amino acids. V lost 5 bases, J lost 9 bases, and 14 bases lay in between.

The V and J genes are TRBV6-1 and TRBJ1-3; D gene ambiguous. The ends were cut back, 6 bases at V and 1 base at J, with 10 bases in the middle. This CDR3 is built from 14 residues. The germline V gene has CDR1 MNHNS and CDR2 SASEGT. DNA of the CDR3: TGTGCCAGCAGACGGACGGTTTCTGGAAACACCATATATTTT. This sequence encodes CASRRTVSGNTIYF.

The J gene is TRBJ2-1, the V gene TRBV20-1; 7 bases are a match to TRBD1. The CDR3 is made up of 13 amino acids. Germline-derived CDR1 and CDR2 are DFQATT and SNEGSKA (reference sequence). The CDR3 DNA follows: TGCAGATGTGACAGGGCCTCCTACAATGAGCAGTTCTTC. This codes for CRCDRASYNEQFF.

The rearrangement joins TRBV10-3 to TRBJ2-1, with 10 nucleotides matching TRBD2. The germline V gene encodes CDR1 ENHRY and CDR2 SYGVKD. This CDR3 spans 17 amino acids. J gave up 9 bases and V 0 bases, and 11 bases lay outside the gene matches. CDR3 coding DNA: TGTGCCATCAGTGAGTCGACGACCAGCGGGGGGGCCGGTGAGCAGTTCTTC. Translating it yields CAISESTTSGGAGEQFF.

The V and J genes are TRBV3-1 and TRBJ2-3, with TRBD2 matching 7 bases. V was clipped by 1 base and J by 0 bases; unmatched bases: 1. Germline V gene lookup returns CDR1 LGHDT and CDR2 YNNKEL (reference sequence). This CDR3 is built from 15 residues. The CDR3 region has the DNA TGTGCCAGCAGCCAAGGACTAGCCAGCACAGATACGCAGTATTTT. Translation: CASSQGLASTDTQYF.

The chain couples TRBV4-3 to TRBJ1-4; D remains unclear. The germline CDR1 and CDR2 sequences are LGHNA and YSLEER. V was shortened by 1 base and J by 7 bases, with 13 bases between the two germline ends. The CDR3 has 15 residues. The CDR3 spells CASSQVSGISEKLFF. CDR3 nucleotide sequence: TGCGCCAGCAGCCAAGTCTCGGGGATCAGTGAAAAACTGTTTTTT.

The chain links TRBV20-1 to TRBJ2-7, with TRBD2 as a possible D gene (6 bases). V shed 3 bases and J shed 6 bases, with 9 bases lying between them. This CDR3 is 11 amino acids long. Germline CDR1 is DFQATT and CDR2 is SNEGSKA (reference sequence). CDR3 region: CSASGGSEQYF. The CDR3 DNA reads as TGCAGTGCTAGCGGGGGAAGCGAGCAGTACTTC.

The chain joins TRBV12-3 or TRBV12-4 to TRBJ2-7, with D hard to call. CDR3 size: 15 residues. Trimming took off 6 bases at V and 5 bases at J, with 20 bases between the two ends. This CDR3 reads CASRVGGRASHEQYF. The CDR3 coding sequence is TGTGCCAGCAGGGTAGGCGGACGGGCCTCTCACGAGCAGTACTTC.

The rearrangement uses TRBV3-1 and TRBJ1-1; 8 positions match TRBD1. There are 15 residues in the CDR3. From germline, CDR1 is LGHDT and CDR2 YNNKEL (reference sequence). V shed 4 bases and J 5 bases; nucleotides not matched to a gene: 9. In DNA, the CDR3 is TGTGCCAGCAGCCGCAATACAGGGGGGGGAACTGAAGCTTTCTTT. Translated, it gives CASSRNTGGGTEAFF.

This clonotype was counted many times. The chain links TRBV29-1 to TRBJ2-7, with D hard to call. The V end was cut by 3 bases, the J end by 2 bases, with 5 bases between. The germline gives CDR1 SQVTM, CDR2 ANQGSEA. The CDR3 spans 11 residues. The CDR3 sequence: CSVEQAYEQYF. Written as DNA, the CDR3 is TGCAGCGTTGAGCAGGCCTACGAGCAGTACTTC.

The rearrangement uses TRBV3-1 and TRBJ2-1; D might be TRBD2 (6 bases). CDR1 is LGHDT, CDR2 YNNKEL, per germline (reference sequence). V was cut by 4 bases and J by 8 bases, with 12 bases left in between. This CDR3 has 13 amino acids. CDR3 region: CASSPGLVDEQFF. The CDR3, as DNA: TGTGCCAGCAGCCCGGGACTGGTCGATGAGCAGTTCTTC.

The chain links TRBV7-7 to TRBJ2-2; 12 bases align to TRBD2. The CDR3 runs 16 residues. Losses at the gene ends were 5 bases for V and 3 bases for J; bases not matched to a gene: 4. Germline loops: CDR1 SSHAT, CDR2 FNYEAQ (reference sequence). The CDR3 sequence is CASSHRLAGDTGELFF. CDR3 DNA: TGTGCCAGCAGCCACCGACTAGCGGGGGACACCGGGGAGCTGTTTTTT.

The chain links TRBV25-1 to TRBJ2-5; D ambiguous. This CDR3 comprises 11 residues. V was clipped by 10 bases and J by 2 bases, with 8 bases between them. Germline assignment: CDR1 MGHDK and CDR2 SYGVNS. CDR3 residues: CATRFQETQYF. The DNA of the CDR3 is TGTGCCACCCGATTTCAAGAGACCCAGTACTTC. The whole variable domain, filled in from reference TRBV25-1 and TRBJ2-5, reads EADIYQTPRYLVIGTGKKITLECSQTMGHDKMYWYQQDPGMELHLIHYSYGVNSTEKGDLSSESTVSRIRTEHFPLTLESARPSHTSQYLCATRFQETQYFGPGTRLLVL.